This entry is about one TCR beta chain. Its target antigen remains unknown. No quality values exist for individual bases; no much larger clone is one base distant. The method was the immunoSEQ multiplex PCR assay. For the multiplex PCR, a mixture combining 60 forward primers for TCR Vbeta segments and 13 reverse primers for TCR Jbeta segments was used. The CDR3 region of rearranged TCR beta genes was amplified from genomic DNA by a multiplex PCR assay. On the Illumina HiSeq System, the amplified TCR beta libraries were sequenced as 87-base-pair reads. As for how the authors treated the data: In a later analysis, 70 million to 95 million unique TCR beta chains were counted across the 650 to 750 repertoires, and approximately 11 million of these chains were shared by at least two donors. A nearest-neighbor algorithm error-corrected the raw reads and collapsed the reads into unique sequences, merging closely related sequences to remove PCR and sequencing errors. V, D and J gene segments were assigned by aligning CDR3 sequences to IMGT reference sequences. Each retained sequence needed at least a six-nucleotide match to both a V gene segment and a J gene segment. Rearrangements were called productive when the CDR3 lacked stop codons and stayed in frame with V and J; all others were non-productive. CDR3 was defined according to IMGT convention as the region running from the second conserved V-encoded cysteine to the conserved J-encoded phenylalanine. Sequences without an unambiguous match to a single V gene segment were excluded from the earlier analysis of about 600 of the donors. An earlier analysis of over 450 of the donors classified V segments as functional when productive rearrangements were above 56.7% and as segregating when the standard deviation between donors was above 5%. A statistical classification framework was built for diagnosing cytomegalovirus status from the catalog of TCR beta chain sequences. In a later analysis, TCR nucleotide sequences were compared against IMGT/GENE-DB human TR gene sequences so that V and J genes could be assigned. In a later analysis, CDR3 sequences and most-parsimonious VDJ recombination scenarios were assigned using the TCRdist pipeline. In a later analysis, each TCR beta chain was defined by its CDR3 amino acid sequence together with its V-gene family, and reads lacking a unique V-gene family were excluded. To address suspected cross-contamination and a sequencing artifact, a later analysis removed 592 highly shared, low-generation-probability nucleotide sequences. In a later analysis, a clonal expansion index was calculated for each public chain from normalized within-repertoire ranks of inferred template counts. In a later analysis, generation probabilities were computed with a VDJ recombination model fitted to out-of-frame rearrangements, and the resulting probabilities were checked against IGoR. In a later analysis, TCR-TCR, TCR-HLA and TCR-CMV co-occurrence was scored with hypergeometric tests, and a repertoire-size bias correction was applied to TCR pairs. A later analysis estimated false discovery rates by permuting HLA or CMV assignments 20 times. In a later analysis, co-occurring TCRs were grouped with DBSCAN, and TCRdist sequence similarity was added when clustering was performed within HLA-allele-positive subsets. Repertoires with fewer than 30,000 or more than 120,000 public chains, plus five repertoires with anomalous nucleotide sharing, were excluded from co-occurrence clustering. TCRdb holds this immuneACCESS table with in-frame rearrangements only. Some clones are missing; in checked studies, unresolved V genes explain under half, and the rest has no known cause. V and J calls and clone size are those listed in that table; D and trimming were worked out from the DNA. For this sample the table gives more than 150,000 clones, of which 87% were detected only once. The ten largest account for 0.2% to 0.3% of the sample.

The data stem from a study of cytomegalovirus exposure and HLA in healthy donors (dated by TCRdb to the late 2010s). For the study in its entirety: An earlier analysis of a few hundred of the donors reported about 300 Gb of sequence data and around 100 million unique TCR beta sequences obtained from about 180 million T cells. An early release covering roughly 580 HLA-typed donors comprised approximately 290 gigabases of sequencing data and approximately 80 million unique TCR sequences. The genetic ancestry cluster associated with self-reported Caucasian donors included 65% to 90% of the roughly 360 genotyped donors. The study was designed to test whether signatures of past pathogen exposure could be identified by cataloging public T cell receptors. The study profiled the T cell repertoires of fewer than 850 subjects by immunosequencing and related them to cytomegalovirus serostatus. In addition to the first cohort of around 670 subjects, a separate validation cohort of some 120 different subjects was used. The study combined high-throughput TCR immunosequencing, statistical association of individual TCRs with disease status, and machine learning to predict cytomegalovirus infection status. A later analysis re-analyzed previously published TCR beta repertoires from about 600 donors and added high-resolution HLA genotyping to study TCR occurrence patterns. The later analysis used no new phenotypic data to find candidate immune exposures, relying instead on TCR beta sequences and their occurrence across donors. An earlier analysis of around 580 of the donors used high-throughput TCR beta sequencing to judge whether each TCR beta V gene segment behaved as functional or pseudogenic. Donor age, sex, ethnicity and CMV serostatus were compiled together with the repertoire data. Genome-wide SNP genotypes for about 65% of the 666 donors were used in a later genetic analysis, which treated that subset as a discovery cohort. All discovery cohort repertoires had been generated on a single sequencing platform. HLA typing covered class I and class II loci at four-digit resolution. Typing coverage differed by locus: A, B, C, DRB1 and DQB1 were typed in roughly 629-640 donors, DQA1 in about 500, DPA1 in 606, and DPB1 in around 440. A few DR-DQ haplotypes were handled as single units for association and clustering because linkage in the cohort was strong. Among 398 genotyped donors of the cohort, an average of 235,054 unique TCR beta nucleotide sequences were sequenced per donor, roughly 18% of them non-productive.

The investigation overall reported the following: The authors suggested that the approach could potentially be extended to other disease states and immunological phenotypes. An association between a missense DCLRE1C variant and V-gene and J-gene trimming of TCR beta chains was found in a later genetic analysis and replicated in an independent cohort. The sequencing pipeline was judged likely to have produced a cluster of highly shared sequence variants as a technical artifact. Several of the top co-occurrence clusters appeared to be linked to parvovirus B19, influenza, CMV and Epstein-Barr virus, according to a later analysis. In both the original and validation cohorts, the classifier was reported to diagnose cytomegalovirus status with high specificity and sensitivity. While some public TCRs were present in many individuals, most TCR sequences turned up only very rarely across donors. This cohort had only TCR beta chains sequenced, and the lack of alpha or paired-chain data limited which features could be detected. A further reported finding was that TCR beta sequences accurately predicted the HLA-A and HLA-B alleles for most subjects in the first cohort. For the cohort, immune exposure information was limited to CMV serostatus. Specific HLA alleles were associated with more than 15,000 TCR beta sequences at a false discovery rate of 0.05 in a later analysis. Because HLA typing was missing for some donors at each locus, association tests included only the typed subset. A later analysis found that HLA-associated TCR beta chains were more clonally expanded and had lower generation probabilities than equally common non-associated chains. A later analysis found that TCR association rates varied across HLA loci, with DRB1 alleles showing the most associated TCRs and HLA-C alleles the fewest. Correlated functional status among segregating V segments might reflect linkage disequilibrium, but an unknown experimental factor could not be ruled out. The 87-base-pair reads could not distinguish some IMGT-functional V segments, including TRBV6-2 and TRBV6-3, so those segments were excluded. Sequencing depth was assumed to be roughly uniform across donors in the presence/absence analyses, though that assumption may not hold. In an earlier analysis of a few hundred of the donors, most TCR beta V segments were observed in productive rearrangements about 90% or about 30% of the time, broadly matching IMGT annotations. A few of the identified cytomegalovirus-associated TCR beta chains were confirmed in vitro to be specific for cytomegalovirus antigens. Most CMV-associated TCR beta chains appeared to be HLA-restricted in a later analysis, and the HLA associations seemed to be driven largely by CMV exposure. In a later genetic analysis, fewer N-insertions in productive TCRs were reported among donors in an Asian-associated ancestry cluster than the approximately 630-donor mean. A total of about 180 TCR beta chains were listed by the study as associated with cytomegalovirus. Because counts were too low, approximately 15 rarely observed V segments, including chromosome 9 orphons, were excluded from the earlier analysis of some 540 of the donors. Assigning TCR associations to individual alleles was difficult when HLA alleles, especially DR and DQ, strongly co-occurred.

The cohort consisted of approximately 690 healthy bone marrow donors. At the time of sampling, all cohort members were nominally healthy, though unrecorded immune exposures were likely present. The donor tested CMV seronegative and was one of the 352 seronegative cohort members. A peripheral blood sample was provided by each donor, and peripheral blood mononuclear cells were used for TCR beta sequencing. Genomic DNA extraction from the blood cell samples was performed with the Qiagen DNeasy Blood Extraction Kit. Relative to germline, V is missing 3 bases and J is missing 1 base, with 2 bases of the junction outside any gene match. Its CDR3 holds 15 amino acids, cysteine through phenylalanine. Just CDR3 DNA is preserved here, 45 bases in frame from base 1. The germline V gene sets CDR1 to MGHDK and CDR2 to SYGVNS.

The receptor was isolated from a girl under two years old in good health and CMV-seronegative. The sample was PBMCs. The chain was built from TRBV25-1 and TRBJ1-1, with TRBD1 identical over 10 junction bases. The DNA reads TGTGCCAGCAGTGATCGGACAGGGGGGAACACTGAAGCTTTCTTT. Its amino acids are CASSDRTGGNTEAFF. Here the CDR3 is joined to the reference TRBV25-1 and TRBJ1-1 genes, and the full variable domain is: EADIYQTPRYLVIGTGKKITLECSQTMGHDKMYWYQQDPGMELHLIHYSYGVNSTEKGDLSSESTVSRIRTEHFPLTLESARPSHTSQYLCASSDRTGGNTEAFFGQGTRLTVV.